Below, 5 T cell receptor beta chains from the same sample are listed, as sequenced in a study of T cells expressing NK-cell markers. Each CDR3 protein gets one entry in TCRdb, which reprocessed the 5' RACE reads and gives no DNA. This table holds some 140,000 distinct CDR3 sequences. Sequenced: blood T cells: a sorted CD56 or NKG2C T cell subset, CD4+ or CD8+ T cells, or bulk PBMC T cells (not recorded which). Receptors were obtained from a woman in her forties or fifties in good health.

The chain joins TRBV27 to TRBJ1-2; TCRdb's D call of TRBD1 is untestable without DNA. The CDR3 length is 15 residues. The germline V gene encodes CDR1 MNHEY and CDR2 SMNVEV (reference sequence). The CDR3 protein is CASSFAGPSQVGYTF.

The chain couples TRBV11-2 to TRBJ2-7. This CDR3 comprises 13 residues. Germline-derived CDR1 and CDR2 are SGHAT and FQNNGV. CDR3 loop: CASSATATYEQYF.

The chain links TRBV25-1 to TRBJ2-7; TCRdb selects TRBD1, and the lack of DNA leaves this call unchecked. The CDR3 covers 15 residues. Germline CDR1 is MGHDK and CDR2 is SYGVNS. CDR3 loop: CASRTGQESSYEQYF.

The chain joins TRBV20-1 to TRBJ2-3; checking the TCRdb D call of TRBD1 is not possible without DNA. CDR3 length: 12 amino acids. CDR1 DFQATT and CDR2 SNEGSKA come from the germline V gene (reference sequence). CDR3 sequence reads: CSASGGGDTQYF.

Here the CDR3 reads CASSRLLVDEQFF. This chain joins TRBV7-2 and TRBJ2-1; as DNA is missing, the TRBD2 call by TCRdb cannot be tested. The CDR3 runs to 13 residues. Germline CDR1 and CDR2: SGHTA and FQGNSA.